These 9 T cell receptor beta chains came from one sample sequenced in a study of T cells in Graves' hyperthyroidism and ophthalmopathy. From RNA transcripts, TCR beta CDR3 regions were amplified. When the TCR CDR3 underwent first-round RT-PCR, the HTBI primer set was used. Each CDR3 protein gets one entry after TCRdb re-called the multiplex PCR reads with MiXCR. The table shows about 370,000 distinct CDR3 sequences, with about 15% occurring only once. The specimen sequenced was blood. The receptors derive from a woman aged 60-70 years with Graves' ophthalmopathy.

The table lists this clonotype with many counts. This chain connects TRBV2 to TRBJ2-1; 13 bases map to TRBD2. The germline V gene encodes CDR1 SNHLY and CDR2 FYNNEI. Trimming cost V 5 bases and J 2 bases; bases outside gene matches: 3. The CDR3 runs 16 residues. CDR3 sequence: CASSTGLAGTYNEQFF. CDR3 DNA sequence: TGTGCCAGCAGTACGGGACTAGCGGGAACCTACAATGAGCAGTTCTTC.

This clonotype showed up many times. This sequence joins TRBV28 and TRBJ2-2, with a tentative D call TRBD2 (5 bases). CDR1 and CDR2 (germline): MDHEN, SYDVKM. The V end lost 6 bases, the J end lost 3 bases, and 11 bases lay between the germline ends. The CDR3 is 14 amino acids. Here the CDR3 DNA reads TGTGCCAGCAGGGTCCTAGCCCACACCGGGGAGCTGTTTTTT. This sequence encodes CASRVLAHTGELFF.

This clonotype was recorded a few times. The J gene is TRBJ2-5, the V gene TRBV20-1; 11 bases match TRBD2. Germline-derived CDR1 and CDR2 are DFQATT and SNEGSKA (reference sequence). CDR3 length equals 14 residues. Unmatched junction bases numbered 4, after V lost 3 bases and J lost 4 bases. The CDR3 DNA reads as TGCAGTGCTAGTAGCGGGAGGGAGGGAGAGACCCAGTACTTC. It specifies CSASSGREGETQYF.

The chain links TRBV19 to TRBJ2-7; 9 positions match TRBD1. V lost 7 bases and J lost 3; bases outside the gene matches: 4. The CDR3 is 13 amino acids. CDR1 LNHDA and CDR2 SQIVND come from the germline V gene (reference sequence). The CDR3 DNA sequence: TGTGCCAGTAAGACAGGGGGACACTACGAGCAGTACTTC. Its protein product is CASKTGGHYEQYF.

This clonotype was found many times. The V and J genes are TRBV6-6 and TRBJ2-7; the match to TRBD2 covers 7 bases. CDR3 size: 18 residues. V gave up 2 bases and J gave up 2 bases; unmatched junction bases: 15. CDR1 MNHNY and CDR2 SVGAGI come from the germline V gene (reference sequence). This CDR3 reads CASSYKPPVAAGTYEQYF. The CDR3, as DNA: TGTGCCAGCAGTTACAAGCCCCCCGTAGCAGCGGGGACCTACGAGCAGTACTTC.

This clonotype was seen at least ten times. V is TRBV28 and J is TRBJ2-7; a possible D gene is TRBD2 (6 bases). Trimming shortened V by 5 bases and J by 6 bases, and 17 bases separated the two germline ends. Per the germline V gene, CDR1 is MDHEN and CDR2 is SYDVKM. This CDR3 spans 14 amino acids. The CDR3 DNA is TGTGCCAGCAGTCTCGGGAGTAGTAGGTCCGAGCAGTACTTC. It translates to CASSLGSSRSEQYF. The whole variable domain, remainder taken from reference TRBV28 and TRBJ2-7, is DVKVTQSSRYLVKRTGEKVFLECVQDMDHENMFWYRQDPGLGLRLIYFSYDVKMKEKGDIPEGYSVSREKKERFSLILESASTNQTSMYLCASSLGSSRSEQYFGPGTRLTVT.

This clonotype was observed many times. V gene TRBV7-2 combines with J gene TRBJ2-1, with D possibly matching TRBD1 (5 bases). The CDR3 runs to 15 residues. Germline CDR1 SGHTA, CDR2 FQGNSA. V was trimmed by 1 base and J by 4 bases, leaving 11 bases between them. CDR3 bases: TGTGCCAGCAGCTTAGAGGCAGGGAATTACAATGAGCAGTTCTTC. The encoded protein is CASSLEAGNYNEQFF.

V usage is TRBV2 and J usage is TRBJ1-2; the D is unclear. CDR3 length: 16 residues. V was trimmed by 4 bases and J by 2 bases, leaving 17 bases between them. Germline V lookup: CDR1 SNHLY, CDR2 FYNNEI. The CDR3 protein is CASSGSPTPRNYGYTF. As DNA, the CDR3 is TGTGCCAGCAGTGGTTCTCCGACACCCAGAAACTATGGCTACACCTTC. The whole variable domain, filled in from reference TRBV2 and TRBJ1-2, reads EPEVTQTPSHQVTQMGQEVILRCVPISNHLYFYWYRQILGQKVEFLVSFYNNEISEKSEIFDDQFSVERPDGSNFTLKIRSTKLEDSAMYFCASSGSPTPRNYGYTFGSGTRLTVV.

This clonotype was seen many times. The chain links TRBV7-9 to TRBJ2-5; possibly TRBD1 for D (5 bases). This CDR3 has 13 residues. Between the trimmed V and J ends, which lost 5 bases and 3 bases, there was a span of 10 bases. Germline V lookup: CDR1 SEHNR, CDR2 FQNEAQ (reference sequence). This CDR3 is CASSPRQKETQYF. The CDR3 DNA reads TGTGCCAGCAGCCCAAGACAGAAAGAGACCCAGTACTTC.